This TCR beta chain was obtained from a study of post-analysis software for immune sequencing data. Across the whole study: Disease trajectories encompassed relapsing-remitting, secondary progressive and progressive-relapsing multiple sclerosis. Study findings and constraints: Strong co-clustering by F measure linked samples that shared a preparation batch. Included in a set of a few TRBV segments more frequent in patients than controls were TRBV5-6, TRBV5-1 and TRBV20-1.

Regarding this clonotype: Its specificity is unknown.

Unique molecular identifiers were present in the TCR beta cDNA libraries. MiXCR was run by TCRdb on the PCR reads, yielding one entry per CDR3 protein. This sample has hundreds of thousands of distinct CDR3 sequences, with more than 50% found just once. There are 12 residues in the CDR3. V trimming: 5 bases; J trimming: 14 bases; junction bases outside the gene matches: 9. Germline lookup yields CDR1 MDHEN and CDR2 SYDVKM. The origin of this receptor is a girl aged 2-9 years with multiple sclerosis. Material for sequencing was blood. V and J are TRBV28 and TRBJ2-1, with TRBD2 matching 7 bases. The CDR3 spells CASSPNTGREFF. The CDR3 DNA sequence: TGTGCCAGCAGTCCCAACACGGGGAGGGAGTTCTTC.